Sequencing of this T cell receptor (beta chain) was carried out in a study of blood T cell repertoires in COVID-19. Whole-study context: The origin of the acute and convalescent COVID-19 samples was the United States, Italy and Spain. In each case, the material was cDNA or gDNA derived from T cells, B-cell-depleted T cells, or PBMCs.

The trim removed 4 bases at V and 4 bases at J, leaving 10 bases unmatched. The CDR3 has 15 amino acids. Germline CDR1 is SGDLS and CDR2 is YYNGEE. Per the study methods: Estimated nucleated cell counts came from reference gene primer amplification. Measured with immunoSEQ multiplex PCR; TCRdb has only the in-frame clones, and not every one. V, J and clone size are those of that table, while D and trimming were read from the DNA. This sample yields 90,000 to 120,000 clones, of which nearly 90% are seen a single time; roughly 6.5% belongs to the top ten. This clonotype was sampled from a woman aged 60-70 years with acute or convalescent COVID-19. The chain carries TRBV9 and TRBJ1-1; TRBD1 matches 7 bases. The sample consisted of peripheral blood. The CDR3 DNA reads TGTGCCAGCAGCTTTAGAGAGGGGGCGACCACTGAAGCTTTCTTT. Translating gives CASSFREGATTEAFF.